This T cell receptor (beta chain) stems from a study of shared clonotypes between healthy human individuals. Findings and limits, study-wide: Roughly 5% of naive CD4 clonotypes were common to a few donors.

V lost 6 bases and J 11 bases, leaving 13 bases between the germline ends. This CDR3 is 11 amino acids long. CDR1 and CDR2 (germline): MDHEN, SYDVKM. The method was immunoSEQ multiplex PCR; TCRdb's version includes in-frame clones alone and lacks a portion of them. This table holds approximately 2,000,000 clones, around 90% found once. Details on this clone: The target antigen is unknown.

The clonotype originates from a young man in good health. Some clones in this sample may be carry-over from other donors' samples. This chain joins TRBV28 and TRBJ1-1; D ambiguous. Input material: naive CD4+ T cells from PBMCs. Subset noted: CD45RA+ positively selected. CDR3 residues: CASSPGFGAFF. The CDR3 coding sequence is TGTGCCAGCAGCCCGGGCTTCGGGGCTTTCTTT.